The next 3 T cell receptor beta chains were all read from a single sample in a study of T cells in localized non-small cell lung cancer. Sequencing was performed with immunoSEQ multiplex PCR; in TCRdb, only in-frame clones are kept and a portion is missing. The sample records about 1,000 clones, roughly 31% being singletons. The specimen comprised normal lung tissue next to the tumor, sampled before any cancer treatment. Receptor source: a female donor of 60 years or more with stage III squamous cell lung carcinoma.

This rearrangement joins TRBV19 to TRBJ2-3, with TRBD1 matching over 7 bases. The CDR3 contains 13 residues. J was trimmed by 6 bases and V by 4 bases; bases with no gene match: 4. Germline CDR1 and CDR2: LNHDA and SQIVND (reference sequence). DNA for the CDR3: TGTGCCAGTAGTAGAACAGGGGATGATACGCAGTATTTT. Amino acids: CASSRTGDDTQYF.

V and J are TRBV6-8 and TRBJ2-2; D may match TRBD1 or TRBD2 (6 bases each). The ends were cut back, 6 bases at V and 9 bases at J, with 17 bases in the middle. This CDR3 is 14 amino acids long. Germline V lookup: CDR1 MNHGY, CDR2 SAAAGT. This chain's CDR3 is CASSNGGLVRELFF. DNA for the CDR3: TGTGCCAGCAGCAATGGGGGGCTTGTAAGGGAGCTGTTTTTT.

This rearrangement joins TRBV29-1 to TRBJ2-1; D gene unclear. CDR1 is SQVTM, CDR2 ANQGSEA, per germline. Trimming left V 7 bases short and J 10 bases short, with 20 bases between. CDR3 length: 13 amino acids. For the CDR3, the DNA is TGCAGCGCGTCCTTTGGTCTCATGGGGGAGCAGTTCTTC. It specifies CSASFGLMGEQFF.